The present TCR beta chain was sequenced within a study of T cell responses to AZD1222 COVID-19 vaccine. Regarding the study as a whole: The reported proportion of spike-specific TCRs targeting unmutated variant regions was nearly half.

On this clone itself: As yet, its antigen is unknown.

With V trimmed by 4 bases and J by 2 bases, 8 bases remained unmatched. Germline assignment: CDR1 SNHLY and CDR2 FYNNEI. The CDR3 is made up of 15 amino acids. Repertoires were generated with immunoSEQ multiplex PCR, while TCRdb's copy carries only in-frame clones and drops some. In the table there are around 120,000 clones, about 90% of which are singletons. This TCR came from an adult in good health. The input for sequencing was peripheral blood, taken on day 0 of AZD1222 vaccination. The chain is built from TRBV2 and TRBJ2-7; 7 nucleotides align to TRBD1. CDR3 amino acids: CASSGVEGAAYEQYF. In DNA form, the CDR3 reads TGTGCCAGCAGTGGGGTCGAGGGGGCCGCCTACGAGCAGTACTTC.